One and the same sample provided the 30 T cell receptor beta chains below, sequenced in a study of PD-1 blockade in classical Hodgkin lymphoma. All trial patients relapsed after autologous stem cell transplantation. The data were produced by immunoSEQ multiplex PCR, yet TCRdb's version contains in-frame clones alone and is incomplete. The sample has 150,000 or so clones, 78% seen once. The input for sequencing was peripheral blood mononuclear cells (PBMCs), taken before the second cycle of nivolumab. The source is a human donor with classical Hodgkin lymphoma.

This chain uses TRBV5-1 with TRBJ2-2; 7 nucleotides match TRBD2. The V and J ends lost 5 bases and 5 bases, in that order; junction bases with no gene match: 9. This CDR3 is 15 amino acids long. In germline, CDR1 is SGHRS, CDR2 YFSETQ. CDR3 protein: CASRELAIGTGELFF. The CDR3 DNA follows: TGCGCCAGCAGGGAACTAGCGATTGGGACCGGGGAGCTGTTTTTT.

The chain has TRBV5-1 and TRBJ1-1, with 7 bases fitting TRBD1. The J segment lost 6 bases and the V segment lost 4 bases, leaving 9 bases of the junction unmatched. Germline V gives CDR1 SGHRS, CDR2 YFSETQ. The CDR3 has 14 residues. CDR3 protein: CASSDDRVGAEAFF. The CDR3 DNA is TGCGCCAGCAGCGACGACAGGGTTGGCGCTGAAGCTTTCTTT.

The CDR3 here is CASSHRGTGGTNEQFF. The CDR3 bases are TGTGCCAGCAGCCATCGAGGGACAGGGGGCACGAATGAGCAGTTCTTC. V gene TRBV4-2 combines with J gene TRBJ2-1, with 12 bases fitting TRBD1. Germline lookup yields CDR1 LGHNA and CDR2 YNFKEQ. The CDR3 runs to 16 residues. With V trimmed by 3 bases and J by 7 bases, 7 bases remained unmatched.

The rearrangement uses TRBV28 and TRBJ2-1, with 8 positions matching TRBD2. The CDR3 runs 16 residues. Germline V gene data show CDR1 as MDHEN and CDR2 as SYDVKM. J gave up 5 bases and V 5 bases, and 11 bases lay outside the gene matches. CDR3 sequence reads: CASSPPYGRADNEQFF. CDR3 nucleotide sequence: TGTGCCAGCAGTCCCCCCTACGGGAGGGCCGACAATGAGCAGTTCTTC. Filled out from reference TRBV28 and TRBJ2-1, the complete variable domain reads DVKVTQSSRYLVKRTGEKVFLECVQDMDHENMFWYRQDPGLGLRLIYFSYDVKMKEKGDIPEGYSVSREKKERFSLILESASTNQTSMYLCASSPPYGRADNEQFFGPGTRLTVL.

This clone has more than one count but fewer than ten. The chain couples TRBV10-2 to TRBJ2-7, with a tentative D call TRBD1 (5 bases). V lost 0 bases and J 2 bases, leaving 11 bases between the germline ends. Looked up from germline, CDR1 is WSHSY and CDR2 is SAAADI. The CDR3 spans 15 residues. Here the CDR3 DNA reads TGCGCCAGCAGTGAGTCGGCAGGGCAGGCCTACGAGCAGTACTTC. This gives the protein CASSESAGQAYEQYF.

The chain links TRBV5-4 to TRBJ2-2; TRBD1 matches 9 bases. Germline V lookup: CDR1 SGHNT, CDR2 YYREEE (reference sequence). This CDR3 is 17 amino acids long. The J segment lost 5 bases and the V segment lost 3 bases, leaving 11 bases of the junction unmatched. Written as DNA, the CDR3 is TGTGCCAGCAGCTCGGGCGGACAGGGGAGGGGAACCGGGGAGCTGTTTTTT. It is translated as CASSSGGQGRGTGELFF.

The chain couples TRBV28 to TRBJ1-5; D call uncertain. V was shortened by 3 bases and J by 1 base, with 13 bases between the two germline ends. The CDR3 is 16 amino acids. From germline, CDR1 is MDHEN and CDR2 SYDVKM. CDR3 in DNA: TGTGCCAGCAGTTTTATGAGCAGGATGAGCAATCAGCCCCAGCATTTT. Translation: CASSFMSRMSNQPQHF.

The J gene is TRBJ1-5, the V gene TRBV11-2; TRBD1 aligns across 7 bases. With V trimmed by 1 base and J by 5 bases, 5 bases remained unmatched. Germline-derived CDR1 and CDR2 are SGHAT and FQNNGV. CDR3 size: 15 residues. The CDR3 DNA is TGTGCCAGCAGCTTAGGGTTCGGGACAGATCAGCCCCAGCATTTT. It yields the protein CASSLGFGTDQPQHF.

This rearrangement joins TRBV27 to TRBJ1-1; D not certain. Between the trimmed V and J ends, which lost 1 base and 0 bases, there was a span of 15 bases. The length of the CDR3 is 17 residues. Germline V gives CDR1 MNHEY, CDR2 SMNVEV (reference sequence). CDR3 amino acids: CASSLWADPGVNTEAFF. The CDR3 bases are TGTGCCAGCAGTTTATGGGCTGACCCTGGGGTGAACACTGAAGCTTTCTTT.

This clone was detected once. This chain links TRBV7-8 with TRBJ2-3; possibly TRBD1 for D (5 bases). CDR1 and CDR2 from the germline V gene are SGHVS and FQNEAQ. The CDR3 has 18 residues. V lost 5 bases to trimming and J lost 3 bases, with 24 bases between them. DNA of the CDR3: TGTGCCAGCAGCCAGGTGGGGTGGCAGGGCGAAGGGACAGATACGCAGTATTTT. It codes for CASSQVGWQGEGTDTQYF.

V usage is TRBV9 and J usage is TRBJ2-1; D uncertain. This CDR3 region has 15 residues. Germline V CDR1 and CDR2: SGDLS, YYNGEE. V lost 0 bases and J lost 0, with 7 bases in between. The CDR3 nucleotides read TGTGCCAGCAGCGTAGGACTGGCCTCCTACAATGAGCAGTTCTTC. It yields the protein CASSVGLASYNEQFF. Variable domain in full (rest from reference TRBV9 and TRBJ2-1): DSGVTQTPKHLITATGQRVTLRCSPRSGDLSVYWYQQSLDQGLQFLIQYYNGEERAKGNILERFSAQQFPDLHSELNLSSLELGDSALYFCASSVGLASYNEQFFGPGTRLTVL.

The chain employs TRBV6-5 and TRBJ1-2, with D unresolved. V shed 8 bases and J shed 3 bases, with 16 bases lying between them. This CDR3 contains 14 residues. Germline loops: CDR1 MNHEY, CDR2 SVGAGI. CDR3 sequence reads: CASGGSTWDYGYTF. CDR3 DNA: TGTGCCAGCGGTGGTTCAACCTGGGACTATGGCTACACCTTC.

The chain carries TRBV29-1 and TRBJ2-5, with D perhaps TRBD1 (6 bases). This CDR3 is 12 amino acids long. CDR1 and CDR2 (germline): SQVTM, ANQGSEA. Trimming took 5 bases from V and 4 from J, leaving 11 bases between them. The CDR3 spells CSVSQGAETQYF. CDR3 in DNA: TGCAGCGTTTCACAGGGTGCAGAGACCCAGTACTTC.

This chain uses TRBV11-2 with TRBJ2-2, with 12 bases lining up with TRBD2. The V gene's germline CDR1 is SGHAT and CDR2 FQNNGV. The CDR3 covers 14 residues. Germline trimming cut 6 bases from V and 6 bases from J; bases unmatched to any gene: 2. Here the CDR3 reads CASSRLAGAGELFF. The CDR3 DNA sequence: TGTGCCAGCAGTAGACTAGCGGGAGCCGGGGAGCTGTTTTTT. The full variable domain, in which reference TRBV11-2 and TRBJ2-2 provide the parts outside the CDR3, is EAGVAQSPRYKIIEKRQSVAFWCNPISGHATLYWYQQILGQGPKLLIQFQNNGVVDDSQLPKDRFSAERLKGVDSTLKIQPAKLEDSAVYLCASSRLAGAGELFFGEGSRLTVL.

This sequence joins TRBV18 and TRBJ2-5; either TRBD1 or TRBD2 may supply D (5 bases each). Per the germline V gene, CDR1 is KGHSH and CDR2 is LQKENI. This CDR3 has 14 amino acids. V was pared by 6 bases and J by 1 base, with 12 bases between. CDR3 coding DNA: TGTGCCAGCTCCCTGACCGGGACCCAAGAGACCCAGTACTTC. Amino acid sequence: CASSLTGTQETQYF.

V gene TRBV4-1 combines with J gene TRBJ1-5; the D gene is possibly TRBD1 (5 bases). The CDR3 is made up of 15 amino acids. Germline loops: CDR1 MGHRA, CDR2 YSYEKL. With 4 bases removed from V and 1 base from J, the gap between germline ends came to 11 bases. DNA of the CDR3: TGCGCCAGCAGCCTGTGGGGGGACAGCAATCAGCCCCAGCATTTT. Amino acid sequence: CASSLWGDSNQPQHF.

The chain couples TRBV10-3 to TRBJ2-7; either TRBD1 or TRBD2 may fit D (5 bases each). CDR1 ENHRY and CDR2 SYGVKD come from the germline V gene. V lost 7 bases, J lost 4 bases, and 17 bases lay in between. CDR3 length equals 14 residues. In DNA form, the CDR3 reads TGTGCCATCAACTCCATGGGGGTGGAATACGAGCAGTACTTC. Translation: CAINSMGVEYEQYF.

This clone was seen a single time. The rearrangement uses TRBV6-5 and TRBJ1-3, with D uncertain. The CDR3 has 15 residues. Germline CDR1 reads MNHEY; CDR2 reads SVGAGI. Deletions cut 7 bases from V and 0 bases from J, with 13 bases between. CDR3 loop: CASKFHVSSGNTIYF. The CDR3 region has the DNA TGTGCCAGCAAATTTCATGTATCCTCTGGAAACACCATATATTTT.

The sample holds a few counts of this clone. The V and J genes are TRBV9 and TRBJ2-1; D gene ambiguous. This CDR3 has 19 amino acids. Germline V CDR1 and CDR2: SGDLS, YYNGEE. V lost 4 bases to trimming and J lost 1 base, with 24 bases between them. The CDR3 spells CASSSNPDAEIFSYNEQFF. CDR3 coding DNA: TGTGCCAGCAGCTCCAACCCGGACGCAGAGATCTTTTCCTACAATGAGCAGTTCTTC.

In its sample, this clone was seen once. The chain employs TRBV28 and TRBJ2-1; a weak D match, TRBD2 (6 bases). V lost 10 bases, J lost 0 bases, and 13 bases lay in between. Germline CDR1 MDHEN, CDR2 SYDVKM. The CDR3 length is 14 residues. The CDR3 region is CAIARDSSYNEQFF. The DNA of the CDR3 is TGTGCCATCGCACGGGACTCCTCCTACAATGAGCAGTTCTTC.

This chain connects TRBV10-3 to TRBJ2-5; the match to TRBD2 covers 8 bases. The V gene end was trimmed by 11 bases and the J gene end by 5 bases; junction bases not matched to a gene: 16. Germline V gene data show CDR1 as ENHRY and CDR2 as SYGVKD. This CDR3 is built from 15 residues. CDR3 nucleotides: TGTGCCTCCTATAATGCTAGAGCGGGAGAGGAGACCCAGTACTTC. This gives the protein CASYNARAGEETQYF.

This rearrangement joins TRBV7-9 to TRBJ2-3; tentatively, D is TRBD2 (7 bases). Germline V gene lookup returns CDR1 SEHNR and CDR2 FQNEAQ (reference sequence). Trimming took off 1 base at V and 4 bases at J, with 12 bases between the two ends. The CDR3 consists of 15 residues. Here the CDR3 DNA reads TGTGCCAGCAGCTTAGAGGGGGGGCTGTCAGATACGCAGTATTTT. Amino acid sequence: CASSLEGGLSDTQYF.

The chain uses TRBV12-5 and TRBJ1-2; tentatively, D is TRBD1 (6 bases). The CDR3 is 14 amino acids. The germline V gene has CDR1 LGHNT and CDR2 FRNRAP. Trimming shortened V by 3 bases and J by 2 bases, and 10 bases separated the two germline ends. The CDR3 DNA sequence: TGTGCTAGTGGTTTCTTGGGGACAAACTATGGCTACACCTTC. Protein product: CASGFLGTNYGYTF. The whole variable domain, filled in from reference TRBV12-5 and TRBJ1-2, reads DARVTQTPRHKVTEMGQEVTMRCQPILGHNTVFWYRQTMMQGLELLAYFRNRAPLDDSGMPKDRFSAEMPDATLATLKIQPSEPRDSAVYFCASGFLGTNYGYTFGSGTRLTVV.

The J gene is TRBJ1-5, the V gene TRBV6-5; 9 bases fit TRBD1. V shed 6 bases and J 6 bases; nucleotides not matched to a gene: 6. The CDR3 spans 14 residues. Looked up from germline, CDR1 is MNHEY and CDR2 is SVGAGI. CDR3 DNA sequence: TGTGCCAGCAGATTACAGGGGGCCGGTCAGCCCCAGCATTTT. Its translation: CASRLQGAGQPQHF.

This clone was recorded a few times. The V gene is TRBV18, the J gene TRBJ2-7; 8 nucleotides align to TRBD1. V lost 5 bases and J lost 6; bases outside the gene matches: 3. This CDR3 region has 12 residues. Germline assignment: CDR1 KGHSH and CDR2 LQKENI. CDR3 region: CASSKTGVEQYF. The CDR3 DNA sequence: TGTGCCAGCTCAAAGACAGGGGTCGAGCAGTACTTC.

V is TRBV6-6 and J is TRBJ1-4, with 10 positions matching TRBD1. Germline V gene lookup returns CDR1 MNHNY and CDR2 SVGAGI (reference sequence). This CDR3 contains 14 residues. J lost 9 bases, V lost 6 bases, and 7 bases had no gene match. CDR3 in DNA: TGTGCCAGCAGCACCGGGACAGGGGTAAAAAAACTGTTTTTT. Its translation is CASSTGTGVKKLFF.

The CDR3 bases are TGTGCCAGCAGCCCGGACCGGCGGCCCATCAGCGAGCAGTACTTC. It yields the protein CASSPDRRPISEQYF. The V and J genes are TRBV11-2 and TRBJ2-7; D unclear. The CDR3 totals 15 residues. In germline, CDR1 is SGHAT, CDR2 FQNNGV. Trimming shortened V by 5 bases and J by 6 bases, and 20 bases separated the two germline ends. The full variable domain, its missing parts supplied by reference TRBV11-2 and TRBJ2-7, is EAGVAQSPRYKIIEKRQSVAFWCNPISGHATLYWYQQILGQGPKLLIQFQNNGVVDDSQLPKDRFSAERLKGVDSTLKIQPAKLEDSAVYLCASSPDRRPISEQYFGPGTRLTVT.

The chain combines TRBV4-2 with TRBJ1-3; a possible D gene is TRBD1 (5 bases). CDR1 LGHNA and CDR2 YNFKEQ come from the germline V gene. The CDR3 consists of 17 residues. Trimming pared 0 bases from V and 4 bases from J, leaving 16 bases between. This CDR3 is CASSQDLTRGGGNTIYF. The DNA for the CDR3 is TGTGCCAGCAGCCAAGATTTAACTAGGGGTGGAGGAAACACCATATATTTT.

V usage is TRBV28 and J usage is TRBJ2-3; 10 positions match TRBD2. The CDR3 is 16 amino acids. Per the germline V gene, CDR1 is MDHEN and CDR2 is SYDVKM. The J segment lost 6 bases and the V segment lost 5 bases, leaving 11 bases of the junction unmatched. The CDR3 sequence is CASSPWTSGITDTQYF. CDR3 bases: TGTGCCAGCAGTCCCTGGACTAGCGGCATCACCGATACGCAGTATTTT.

The DNA of the CDR3 is TGTGCCAGCAGCCTTGGAACAGATACGCAGTATTTT. Protein: CASSLGTDTQYF. The J gene is TRBJ2-3, the V gene TRBV11-2; D unresolved. V shed 5 bases and J shed 3 bases, with 6 bases lying between them. Germline CDR1 reads SGHAT; CDR2 reads FQNNGV. This CDR3 region has 12 residues.